The following is a TCR beta chain sequence with its context. Its antigen is still unknown. The sample is drawn from a study of shared clonotypes between healthy human individuals. General study findings and limits: Generally, estimated richness proved larger in naive subsets than it did in memory subsets. Of the naive CD4 clonotypes, around 4.7% were shared across a handful of donors. Despite large depth, rarefaction showed incomplete sorted-subset sequencing.

CD45RO-negative, CCR7-selected cells formed the naive CD8 fraction, which excluded terminally differentiated effector memory CD45RA+ cells. With 4 bases clipped from V and 2 bases from J, the junction kept 8 bases outside the gene matches. CDR3 length equals 17 residues. Germline V lookup: CDR1 SGHNT, CDR2 YYREEE (reference sequence). Sequencing was at deep level. TCRdb's copy holds only in-frame clones and misses some; the assay was immunoSEQ multiplex PCR. Of about 2.2 million clones listed, about 93% are singletons. This TCR came from a man between 18 and 35 years old in good health. Some clones in this sample may be carry-over from other donors' samples. The V call is TRBV5-4, the J call TRBJ1-4, with 10 bases matching TRBD1. Sequencing was performed on naive CD8+ T cells from PBMCs. In DNA, the CDR3 is TGTGCCAGCAGCCACCTACCGGGACAGGGGACTAATGAAAAACTGTTTTTT. It encodes CASSHLPGQGTNEKLFF.